Below, 21 T cell receptor beta chains from the same sample are listed, as sequenced in a study of HIV-infected children after antiretroviral therapy interruption. Treatment indicated: PENTA 11 planned treatment interruption arm or continuous ART arm. A 3' RACE protocol on RNA, with unique molecular identifiers, produced the TCR library. TCRdb reprocessed the 3' RACE reads via MiXCR and lists one record per CDR3 protein. The sample records tens of thousands of distinct CDR3 sequences, around 4.1% being singletons. This material consisted of CD45RA+ CD4+ T cells from PBMCs, pooled from several time points, taken from a donor given antiretroviral therapy, either interrupted or continuous. Indicated subset: naive CD4+ CD45RA+ CD45RO- T cells. These TCRs come from a pool of human donors with HIV.

This clonotype was counted many times. The J gene is TRBJ2-7, the V gene TRBV20-1; weak D call: TRBD2 (6 bases). The CDR3 covers 14 residues. In germline, CDR1 is DFQATT, CDR2 SNEGSKA (reference sequence). Trimming took off 7 bases at V and 3 bases at J, with 19 bases between the two ends. The CDR3 region is CSVQSRAGSYEQYF. In DNA form, the CDR3 reads TGCAGTGTTCAATCGAGGGCGGGGAGCTACGAGCAGTACTTC.

The chain has TRBV2 and TRBJ2-3, with D possibly matching TRBD2 (6 bases). Germline V lookup: CDR1 SNHLY, CDR2 FYNNEI. The CDR3 length is 13 residues. Trimming cost V 0 bases and J 5 bases, with 6 bases left between them. The CDR3 protein is CASSEAGGDTQYF. The CDR3, as DNA: TGTGCCAGCAGTGAAGCGGGGGGAGATACGCAGTATTTT.

This clonotype appeared many times. V and J are TRBV7-7 and TRBJ2-5; weak D call: TRBD2 (6 bases). The CDR3 extends over 13 amino acids. In germline, CDR1 is SSHAT, CDR2 FNYEAQ (reference sequence). V lost 6 bases, J lost 5 bases, and 13 bases lay in between. Written as DNA, the CDR3 is TGTGCCAGCAGTTCGGGGGTAGAGGAGACCCAGTACTTC. Translated: CASSSGVEETQYF.

There are many counts of this clonotype. V and J are TRBV20-1 and TRBJ1-5; D call uncertain. CDR3 size: 13 residues. V lost 0 bases, J lost 4 bases, and 7 bases lay in between. CDR1 DFQATT and CDR2 SNEGSKA come from the germline V gene (reference sequence). As DNA, the CDR3 is TGCAGTGCTAGAGAGCTGCGAAATCAGCCCCAGCATTTT. Amino acids: CSARELRNQPQHF.

This clonotype was found many times. The rearrangement joins TRBV7-2 to TRBJ2-7; 7 positions agree with TRBD2. The CDR3 extends over 15 amino acids. Trimming removed 5 bases from V and 1 base from J; junction bases left unmatched: 8. From germline, CDR1 is SGHTA and CDR2 FQGNSA. The CDR3 coding sequence is TGTGCCAGCAGCCCTAGCGGAGACCTTTCCTACGAGCAGTACTTC. This translates into CASSPSGDLSYEQYF.

The table lists this clonotype with many counts. V and J are TRBV28 and TRBJ2-3; D gene ambiguous. V was cut by 8 bases and J by 2 bases, with 11 bases left in between. Germline CDR1 reads MDHEN; CDR2 reads SYDVKM. This CDR3 has 13 residues. CDR3 sequence reads: CASSWYLTDTQYF. The DNA for the CDR3 is TGTGCCAGCTCTTGGTACCTCACAGATACGCAGTATTTT.

This clonotype was found many times. The genes are TRBV12-3 or TRBV12-4 and TRBJ2-4; D may be TRBD2 (6 bases). V shed 6 bases and J shed 6 bases, with 15 bases lying between them. The CDR3 runs 14 residues. CDR3 sequence: CASRGEEVPNIQYF. The CDR3 DNA reads TGTGCCAGCAGGGGGGAGGAGGTTCCAAACATTCAGTACTTC.

This clonotype was seen at least ten times. The J gene is TRBJ2-5, the V gene TRBV20-1; TRBD2 agrees at 10 bases. Looked up from germline, CDR1 is DFQATT and CDR2 is SNEGSKA (reference sequence). This CDR3 comprises 14 residues. The J segment lost 2 bases and the V segment lost 3 bases, leaving 3 bases of the junction unmatched. CDR3 sequence reads: CSASRAGGQETQYF. DNA of the CDR3: TGCAGTGCTAGTAGAGCGGGGGGGCAAGAGACCCAGTACTTC.

This chain joins TRBV5-4 and TRBJ1-2; unclear D gene. Trimming took off 0 bases at V and 8 bases at J, with 14 bases between the two ends. CDR1 and CDR2 from the germline V gene are SGHNT and YYREEE (reference sequence). The CDR3 is 14 residues long. The CDR3, as DNA: TGTGCCAGCAGCTTGGTTACGCTTGAGGAAGGCTACACCTTC. It specifies CASSLVTLEEGYTF.

J is TRBJ2-3 and V is TRBV3-1; 10 bases agree with TRBD2. Germline trimming cut 1 base from V and 0 bases from J; bases unmatched to any gene: 4. The CDR3 totals 17 residues. CDR1 is LGHDT, CDR2 YNNKEL, per germline (reference sequence). CDR3 protein: CASSQGNSGGSTDTQYF. The CDR3 DNA reads TGTGCCAGCAGCCAAGGAAATAGCGGGGGGAGCACAGATACGCAGTATTTT.

This clonotype has more than one count but fewer than ten. The V gene is TRBV5-1, the J gene TRBJ2-5; D call uncertain. This CDR3 comprises 14 residues. Germline V gives CDR1 SGHRS, CDR2 YFSETQ. Trimming cost V 0 bases and J 0 bases, with 6 bases left between them. Here the CDR3 DNA reads TGCGCCAGCAGCTTGGTGGCAGACCAAGAGACCCAGTACTTC. Residues: CASSLVADQETQYF.

This clonotype was detected many times. The chain carries TRBV6-6 and TRBJ1-1; 7 positions match TRBD1. The germline V gene has CDR1 MNHNY and CDR2 SVGAGI (reference sequence). This CDR3 is built from 14 residues. J lost 1 base, V lost 6 bases, and 5 bases had no gene match. CDR3 DNA sequence: TGTGCCAGCAGAGTAGGGGGCCCGAACACTGAAGCTTTCTTT. Residues: CASRVGGPNTEAFF.

This clonotype was detected only a few times. The chain couples TRBV28 to TRBJ2-7, with no clear D. The CDR3 spans 15 residues. Trimming removed 1 base from V and 2 bases from J, with 12 bases in between. Germline CDR1 is MDHEN and CDR2 is SYDVKM. CDR3 coding DNA: TGTGCCAGCAGTTTATTTGGCAGTAAGGCCTACGAGCAGTACTTC. Residues: CASSLFGSKAYEQYF.

This clonotype has ten or more counts. The rearrangement joins TRBV27 to TRBJ2-5; D is possibly TRBD1 (6 bases). Germline-derived CDR1 and CDR2 are MNHEY and SMNVEV (reference sequence). This CDR3 is 19 amino acids long. Trimming left V 3 bases short and J 5 bases short, with 28 bases between. Written as DNA, the CDR3 is TGTGCCAGCAGTTTTACGCGGCCCCTTCGACAGGATAGGGTGGAGACCCAGTACTTC. This codes for CASSFTRPLRQDRVETQYF.

This clonotype was seen many times. Written as DNA, the CDR3 is TGCAGTGCGAACAAGTTTGGTCCAGATACGCAGTATTTT. Translated: CSANKFGPDTQYF. V and J are TRBV20-1 and TRBJ2-3; D unresolved. There are 13 residues in the CDR3. V lost 6 bases and J 4 bases, leaving 14 bases between the germline ends. Germline CDR1 is DFQATT and CDR2 is SNEGSKA (reference sequence).

This clonotype came up many times. The rearrangement links TRBV27 to TRBJ2-7, with a possible D match to TRBD2 (6 bases). Germline-derived CDR1 and CDR2 are MNHEY and SMNVEV (reference sequence). Trimming took 6 bases from V and 5 from J, leaving 20 bases between them. The CDR3 loop spans 15 amino acids. CDR3 sequence (DNA): TGTGCCAGCAGCCCTCTTGGGGTCGGAGGGCACGAGCAGTACTTC. Protein sequence: CASSPLGVGGHEQYF.

This clonotype was seen at least ten times. The chain joins TRBV29-1 to TRBJ1-5; D remains unclear. The CDR3 sequence is 12 residues long. Trimming pared 6 bases from V and 1 base from J, leaving 7 bases between. The germline CDR1 and CDR2 sequences are SQVTM and ANQGSEA. The CDR3 region is CSVGGSNQPQHF. The CDR3 DNA follows: TGCAGCGTCGGCGGAAGCAATCAGCCCCAGCATTTT.

This sequence joins TRBV28 and TRBJ1-2, with D unresolved. CDR3 length: 11 residues. The germline V gene encodes CDR1 MDHEN and CDR2 SYDVKM. The CDR3 here is CAEKSDYGYTF. The CDR3 DNA reads TGTGCGGAGAAAAGTGACTATGGCTACACCTTC.

The J gene is TRBJ1-5, the V gene TRBV10-3, with D hard to call. The CDR3 is 16 residues long. The ends were cut back, 4 bases at V and 5 bases at J, with 18 bases in the middle. Germline V gene sequence: CDR1 ENHRY, CDR2 SYGVKD. The CDR3 DNA reads TGTGCCATCAGTGCGAACCTGGGAGGACCCGATCAGCCCCAGCATTTT. Amino acid sequence: CAISANLGGPDQPQHF.

This clonotype was seen repeatedly, ten times or more. The chain uses TRBV19 and TRBJ1-5; D is unresolved. This CDR3 region has 8 residues. Germline V gene data show CDR1 as LNHDA and CDR2 as SQIVND (reference sequence). The V end was cut by 9 bases, the J end by 12 bases, with 6 bases between. Here the CDR3 reads CASLRQHF. CDR3 DNA: TGTGCCAGCCTCCGCCAGCATTTT.

Ten or more counts support this clonotype. V and J are TRBV2 and TRBJ2-5, with D hard to call. The V gene's germline CDR1 is SNHLY and CDR2 FYNNEI. The CDR3 totals 13 residues. The V end lost 4 bases, the J end lost 2 bases, and 8 bases lay between the germline ends. Here the CDR3 reads CASSVNLQETQYF. CDR3 nucleotides: TGTGCCAGCAGTGTAAATTTACAAGAGACCCAGTACTTC.